The source of this TCR beta chain is a study of CXCR3-negative and CXCR3-positive naive CD8 T cells. The authors prepared UMI-labeled TRB cDNA libraries by 5' RACE. TCRdb re-called the 5' RACE reads and catalogs CDR3 proteins one per entry, DNA excluded. The sample holds roughly 90,000 distinct CDR3 sequences. Study-wide results and caveats: Naive CXCR3-positive cells had TRB CDR3s more hydrophobic than those of CXCR3-negative naive cells.

A remark on this clonotype: Its antigen is not known.

Germline CDR1 and CDR2: SQVTM and ANQGSEA. This CDR3 contains 14 residues. The sequencing input was naive CXCR3- CD8+ T cells from blood. Subset noted: CD45RO-CCR7+CD27+CD95- naive CD8+ T cells lacking CXCR3 (TNR3-). This chain links TRBV29-1 with TRBJ2-3. The sequence was obtained from a human donor in good health. Some clones in this sample may be carry-over from other donors' samples. CDR3 amino acids: CSVVARQDVDTQYF.